This T cell receptor beta chain is from a study of CD8+ T cells in alopecia areata. About the research overall: Tofacitinib therapy lasting 6 to 18 months was followed by 6 months off drug.

As to this clone: The antigen is not known.

Extracted RNA was reverse transcribed, and the resulting cDNA served as sequencing template. Data came from immunoSEQ multiplex PCR; TCRdb stores just in-frame clones and leaves some out. The table has some 170,000 clones, roughly 53% seen once. Study results and limitations: Persistence of many expanded lesional clones was seen in scalp and blood during tofacitinib. Tofacitinib significantly lowered scalp clonality and expanded CD8+ clones among the top 100.

Treatment defined: oral pan-JAK inhibitor, 5-10 mg twice daily. Starting from PBMCs, sorting isolated CD4+ and CD8+ T cells. Germline trimming cut 4 bases from V and 3 bases from J; bases unmatched to any gene: 5. CDR1 and CDR2 from the germline V gene are MNHEY and SMNVEV (reference sequence). The CDR3 is 14 residues long. The origin of this receptor is a human donor with alopecia areata. This specimen consisted of CD8+ T cells sorted from blood, obtained at week 24, from a patient treated with tofacitinib. The V call is TRBV27, the J call TRBJ2-7, with 8 bases aligning to TRBD1. DNA for the CDR3: TGTGCCAGCAGTTCGACAGGGGCGCACTACGAGCAGTACTTC. It translates to CASSSTGAHYEQYF.